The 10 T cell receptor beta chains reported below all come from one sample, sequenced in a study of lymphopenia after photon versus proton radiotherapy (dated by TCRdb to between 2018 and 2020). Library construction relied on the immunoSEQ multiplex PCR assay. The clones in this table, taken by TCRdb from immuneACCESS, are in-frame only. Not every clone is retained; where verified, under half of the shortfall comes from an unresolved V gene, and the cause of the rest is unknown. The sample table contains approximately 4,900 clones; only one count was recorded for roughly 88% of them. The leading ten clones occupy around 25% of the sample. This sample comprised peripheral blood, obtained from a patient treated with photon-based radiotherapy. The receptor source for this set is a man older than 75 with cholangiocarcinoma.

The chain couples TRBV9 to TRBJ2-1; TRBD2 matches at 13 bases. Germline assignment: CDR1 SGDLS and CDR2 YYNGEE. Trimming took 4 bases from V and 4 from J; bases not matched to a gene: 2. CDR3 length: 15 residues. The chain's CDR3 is CASSRLAGGYNEQFF. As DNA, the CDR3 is TGTGCCAGCAGCAGACTAGCGGGGGGTTACAATGAGCAGTTCTTC.

CDR3 protein: CASSYSVLVGHGYTF. CDR3 DNA sequence: TGTGCCAGCAGTTACTCAGTTTTAGTGGGGCATGGCTACACCTTC. The J gene is TRBJ1-2, the V gene TRBV6-6, with D possibly matching TRBD1 (5 bases). CDR1 MNHNY and CDR2 SVGAGI come from the germline V gene (reference sequence). Deletions cut 0 bases from V and 6 bases from J, with 14 bases between. The CDR3 totals 15 residues.

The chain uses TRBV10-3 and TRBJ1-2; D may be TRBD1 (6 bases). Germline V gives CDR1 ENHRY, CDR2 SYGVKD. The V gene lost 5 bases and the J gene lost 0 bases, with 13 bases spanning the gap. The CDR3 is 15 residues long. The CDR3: CAISPRDTPNYGYTF. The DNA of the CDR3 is TGTGCCATCAGTCCCCGGGACACGCCTAACTATGGCTACACCTTC.

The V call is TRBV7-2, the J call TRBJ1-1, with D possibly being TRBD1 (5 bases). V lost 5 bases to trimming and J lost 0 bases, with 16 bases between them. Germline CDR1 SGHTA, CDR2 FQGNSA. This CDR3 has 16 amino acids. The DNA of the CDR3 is TGTGCCAGCAGCCCCTCCCTCGGCAGGGTGAACACTGAAGCTTTCTTT. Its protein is CASSPSLGRVNTEAFF.

CDR3 in DNA: TGTGCCAGCCCCCCACAGGGCACAGATACGCAGTATTTT. Amino acid sequence: CASPPQGTDTQYF. This chain uses TRBV6-1 with TRBJ2-3; D is perhaps TRBD1 (5 bases). Deletions cut 8 bases from V and 1 base from J, with 10 bases between. The CDR3 consists of 13 residues. Germline V gene lookup returns CDR1 MNHNS and CDR2 SASEGT.

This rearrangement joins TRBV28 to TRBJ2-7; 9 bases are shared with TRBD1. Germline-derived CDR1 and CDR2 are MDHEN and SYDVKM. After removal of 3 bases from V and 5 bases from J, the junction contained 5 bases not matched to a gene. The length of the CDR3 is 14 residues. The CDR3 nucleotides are TGTGCCAGCAGTTTGGTCACAGGGGGCCACGAGCAGTACTTC. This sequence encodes CASSLVTGGHEQYF. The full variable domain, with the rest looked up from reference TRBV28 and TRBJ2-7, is DVKVTQSSRYLVKRTGEKVFLECVQDMDHENMFWYRQDPGLGLRLIYFSYDVKMKEKGDIPEGYSVSREKKERFSLILESASTNQTSMYLCASSLVTGGHEQYFGPGTRLTVT.

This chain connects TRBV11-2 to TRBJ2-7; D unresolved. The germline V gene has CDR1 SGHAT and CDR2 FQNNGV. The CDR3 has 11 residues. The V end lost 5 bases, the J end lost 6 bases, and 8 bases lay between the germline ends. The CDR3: CASSRPLEQYF. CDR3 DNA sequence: TGTGCCAGCAGCCGCCCTCTCGAGCAGTACTTC.

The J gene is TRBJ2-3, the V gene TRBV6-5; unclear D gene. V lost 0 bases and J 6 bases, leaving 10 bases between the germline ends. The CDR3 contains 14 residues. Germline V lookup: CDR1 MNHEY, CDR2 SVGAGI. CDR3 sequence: CASSYSSGYDTQYF. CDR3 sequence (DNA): TGTGCCAGCAGTTACTCCTCGGGTTACGATACGCAGTATTTT.

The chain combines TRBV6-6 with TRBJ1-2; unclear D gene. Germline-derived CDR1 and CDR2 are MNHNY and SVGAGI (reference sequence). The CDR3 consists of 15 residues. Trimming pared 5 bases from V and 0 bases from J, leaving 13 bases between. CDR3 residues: CASSQEPGSNYGYTF. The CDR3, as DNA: TGTGCCAGCAGTCAAGAACCGGGATCTAACTATGGCTACACCTTC.

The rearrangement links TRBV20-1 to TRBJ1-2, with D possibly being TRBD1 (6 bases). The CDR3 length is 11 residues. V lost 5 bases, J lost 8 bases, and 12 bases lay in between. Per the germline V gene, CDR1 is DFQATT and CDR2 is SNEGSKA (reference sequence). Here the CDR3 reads CSAGRTAGYTF. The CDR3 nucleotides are TGCAGTGCTGGTCGGACAGCCGGCTACACCTTC.